The 23 T cell receptor beta chains listed next were all sequenced from one sample in a study of T cell repertoires in cytomegalovirus infection. TCRdb ran MiXCR on the reads and lists one entry per CDR3 protein. The table has some 130,000 distinct CDR3 sequences, 7% to 9.5% seen once. The specimen sequenced was PBMCs. These TCRs come from a human donor in good health (CMV status not recorded). Some clones in this sample may be carry-over from other donors' samples.

As concerns this clonotype: A much larger clone lies one base from this, so it may be a read error. The chain joins TRBV4-1 to TRBJ2-3; 8 bases fit TRBD1. Looked up from germline, CDR1 is MGHRA and CDR2 is YSYEKL. This CDR3 spans 12 amino acids. CDR3 nucleotides: TGCGCCAACAGCCAAGAACAGGGGGAGCAGTATTTT. Translated, it gives CANSQEQGEQYF.

This clonotype was seen at least ten times. This chain joins TRBV7-8 and TRBJ2-1; TRBD2 aligns across 7 bases. The germline gives CDR1 SGHVS, CDR2 FQNEAQ. The CDR3 consists of 16 residues. V dropped 3 bases and J dropped 10; count of bases not matched to a gene: 15. The CDR3 region is CASSFTGTTTMLEQFF. The CDR3 bases are TGTGCCAGCAGCTTCACCGGGACTACGACAATGCTAGAGCAGTTCTTC.

This clonotype was seen just once. The rearrangement uses TRBV2 and TRBJ2-3, with TRBD1 matching over 9 bases. Germline-derived CDR1 and CDR2 are SNHLY and FYNNEI. This CDR3 has 14 amino acids. The V segment lost 7 bases and the J segment 2 bases; nucleotides outside the gene matches: 4. CDR3 residues: CASNRDRVTDTQYF. CDR3 bases: TGTGCCAGCAATCGGGACAGGGTCACAGATACGCAGTATTTT.

This clonotype showed up many times. V usage is TRBV20-1 and J usage is TRBJ2-3; a possible D gene is TRBD2 (6 bases). CDR1 is DFQATT and CDR2 is SNEGSKA in the germline V gene (reference sequence). The length of the CDR3 is 14 residues. V was trimmed by 1 base and J by 4 bases, leaving 12 bases between them. The CDR3 is CSARVTGRSDTQYF. The DNA of the CDR3 is TGCAGTGCTAGAGTAACGGGGAGGTCAGATACGCAGTATTTT.

This clonotype came up many times. The chain is built from TRBV2 and TRBJ2-6; D may be TRBD1 (5 bases). Trimming pared 4 bases from V and 2 bases from J, leaving 15 bases between. Per the germline V gene, CDR1 is SNHLY and CDR2 is FYNNEI. This CDR3 contains 17 residues. CDR3 nucleotide sequence: TGTGCCAGCAGTGGAATAACAGGAGCAGCTGGGGCCAACGTCCTGACTTTC. This encodes CASSGITGAAGANVLTF. The full variable domain, completed using reference TRBV2 and TRBJ2-6, is EPEVTQTPSHQVTQMGQEVILRCVPISNHLYFYWYRQILGQKVEFLVSFYNNEISEKSEIFDDQFSVERPDGSNFTLKIRSTKLEDSAMYFCASSGITGAAGANVLTFGAGSRLTVL.

In this sample, this clonotype turned up many times. V is TRBV10-2 and J is TRBJ2-1; TRBD2 agrees at 16 bases. The CDR3 contains 19 residues. The germline CDR1 and CDR2 sequences are WSHSY and SAAADI. V was pared by 8 bases and J by 0 bases, with 10 bases of the junction left unmatched. Written as DNA, the CDR3 is TGCGCCAGCGTCGGGGGACTAGCGGGGGGGAGAAGCTCCTACAATGAGCAGTTCTTC. It translates to CASVGGLAGGRSSYNEQFF.

This chain links TRBV20-1 with TRBJ2-1, with 8 bases matching TRBD2. This CDR3 has 17 amino acids. V trimming: 6 bases; J trimming: 9 bases; junction bases outside the gene matches: 22. Germline V gene sequence: CDR1 DFQATT, CDR2 SNEGSKA (reference sequence). The CDR3 nucleotides are TGCAGTGCCGTCGCCCCAGGTACCGGGGGGGGCCGGAGTGAGCAGTTCTTC. It specifies CSAVAPGTGGGRSEQFF.

The table lists this clonotype with a few counts. This chain's CDR3 is CSAREPRLGQDDNEQFF. CDR3 bases: TGCAGTGCTAGAGAACCGCGCCTGGGACAGGATGACAATGAGCAGTTCTTC. The V and J genes are TRBV20-1 and TRBJ2-1; 8 bases line up with TRBD1. The CDR3 is made up of 17 amino acids. Germline CDR1 and CDR2: DFQATT and SNEGSKA (reference sequence). Trimming took 0 bases from V and 5 from J; bases not matched to a gene: 12.

The chain employs TRBV14 and TRBJ2-1, with 9 bases lining up with TRBD2. The CDR3 is 16 residues long. The trim removed 1 base at V and 3 bases at J, leaving 4 bases unmatched. Germline lookup yields CDR1 SGHDN and CDR2 FVKESK. The CDR3 DNA follows: TGTGCCAGCAGCCAAGGAAGCGGGGGGTACTACAATGAGCAGTTCTTC. Translated, it gives CASSQGSGGYYNEQFF.

The table lists this clonotype with many counts. This chain joins TRBV18 and TRBJ1-5, with a tentative D call TRBD1 (5 bases). The germline V and J ends were trimmed by 0 bases and 2 bases, with 11 bases remaining between them. Germline lookup yields CDR1 KGHSH and CDR2 LQKENI. The CDR3 runs 16 residues. CDR3 in DNA: TGTGCCAGCTCACCACCGTCAGACAGAGGCAATCAGCCCCAGCATTTT. Translation gives CASSPPSDRGNQPQHF. Looking up the rest from reference TRBV18 and TRBJ1-5 gives the full variable domain: NAGVMQNPRHLVRRRGQEARLRCSPMKGHSHVYWYRQLPEEGLKFMVYLQKENIIDESGMPKERFSAEFPKEGPSILRIQQVVRGDSAAYFCASSPPSDRGNQPQHFGDGTRLSIL.

This clonotype has at least ten counts. The chain has TRBV4-1 and TRBJ2-3; D may be TRBD2 (5 bases). The CDR3 covers 19 residues. The V gene lost 2 bases and the J gene lost 3 bases, with 24 bases spanning the gap. Germline assignment: CDR1 MGHRA and CDR2 YSYEKL. The CDR3 loop is CASSQRYGLLTRDTDTQYF. The CDR3 nucleotides are TGCGCCAGCAGCCAAAGATACGGACTCCTCACGCGAGATACAGATACGCAGTATTTT.

In its sample, this clonotype was seen many times. V is TRBV5-6 and J is TRBJ2-2; no reliable D call. Trimming shortened V by 4 bases and J by 5 bases, and 9 bases separated the two germline ends. Per germline, CDR1 SGHDT and CDR2 YYEEEE. The CDR3 runs to 13 residues. Here the CDR3 reads CASSRDLTGELFF. CDR3 in DNA: TGTGCCAGCAGCCGCGATCTGACCGGGGAGCTGTTTTTT.

A remark on this clonotype: A much more abundant neighbour one base away suggests this may be a read error. V and J are TRBV15 and TRBJ2-1; D is ambiguous. Germline assignment: CDR1 LNHNV and CDR2 YYDKDF (reference sequence). The germline V and J ends were trimmed by 1 base and 3 bases, with 10 bases remaining between them. This CDR3 is built from 15 residues. This CDR3 is CATSRAVADYNEQFF. DNA of the CDR3: TGTGCCACCAGCAGAGCTGTTGCAGACTACAATGAGCAGTTCTTC.

This clonotype was found many times. The chain uses TRBV7-9 and TRBJ1-2; 9 nucleotides line up with TRBD1. This CDR3 contains 13 residues. The V gene end was trimmed by 5 bases and the J gene end by 7 bases; junction bases not matched to a gene: 5. Germline loops: CDR1 SEHNR, CDR2 FQNEAQ (reference sequence). CDR3 amino acids: CASSPGQGFGYTF. The DNA for the CDR3 is TGTGCCAGCAGCCCGGGACAGGGTTTTGGCTACACCTTC.

This clonotype was picked up many times. The genes are TRBV7-2 and TRBJ1-4, with TRBD1 identical over 8 bases. Germline CDR1 SGHTA, CDR2 FQGNSA. This CDR3 has 14 residues. V lost 3 bases, J lost 8 bases, and 5 bases stayed unmatched. CDR3 residues: CASSFDRGREKLFF. DNA of the CDR3: TGTGCCAGCAGCTTCGACAGGGGAAGGGAAAAACTGTTTTTT.

The chain has TRBV28 and TRBJ2-2, with 7 bases lining up with TRBD1. The CDR3 length is 16 residues. J was trimmed by 2 bases and V by 6 bases; bases with no gene match: 9. CDR1 and CDR2 from the germline V gene are MDHEN and SYDVKM. This CDR3 is CASRIGTAINTGELFF. The CDR3 DNA is TGTGCCAGCAGGATCGGGACAGCAATCAACACCGGGGAGCTGTTTTTT.

This clonotype appeared many times. This sequence joins TRBV19 and TRBJ1-1; D possibly corresponds to TRBD1 (6 bases). Between the trimmed V and J ends, which lost 5 bases and 5 bases, there was a span of 15 bases. The germline V gene has CDR1 LNHDA and CDR2 SQIVND (reference sequence). The CDR3 runs 14 residues. In DNA, the CDR3 is TGTGCCAGTAGTTTAGGGGGTCTGGCGACTGAAGCTTTCTTT. Its protein is CASSLGGLATEAFF.

In its sample, this clonotype was seen many times. The rearrangement links TRBV2 to TRBJ1-4, with TRBD1 identical over 9 bases. Germline assignment: CDR1 SNHLY and CDR2 FYNNEI. Unmatched junction bases numbered 13, after V lost 2 bases and J lost 12 bases. The CDR3 sequence is 16 residues long. The CDR3 region is CASSEWGQGLLEELFF. In DNA, the CDR3 is TGTGCCAGCAGTGAATGGGGACAGGGCCTTCTCGAGGAACTGTTTTTT. Looking up the rest from reference TRBV2 and TRBJ1-4 gives the full variable domain: EPEVTQTPSHQVTQMGQEVILRCVPISNHLYFYWYRQILGQKVEFLVSFYNNEISEKSEIFDDQFSVERPDGSNFTLKIRSTKLEDSAMYFCASSEWGQGLLEELFFGSGTQLSVL.

This clonotype has only a few counts. This chain joins TRBV2 and TRBJ1-6; unclear D gene. CDR3 length: 13 residues. V was pared by 6 bases and J by 7 bases, with 10 bases between. Germline values: CDR1 SNHLY, CDR2 FYNNEI. In nucleotides, the CDR3 is TGTGCCAGCAGGTTGGCCGTGAATTCACCCCTCCACTTT. This sequence encodes CASRLAVNSPLHF.

This clonotype was recorded many times. The CDR3 protein is CASSRTGDGYQPQHF. DNA for the CDR3: TGTGCCAGCAGCCGTACGGGCGACGGCTATCAGCCCCAGCATTTT. The J gene is TRBJ1-5, the V gene TRBV7-8; D gene uncertain. CDR3 size: 15 residues. Trimming stripped 5 bases from V and 5 bases from J, with 16 bases between. The germline V gene encodes CDR1 SGHVS and CDR2 FQNEAQ. Filled out from reference TRBV7-8 and TRBJ1-5, the complete variable domain reads GAGVSQSPRYKVAKRGQDVALRCDPISGHVSLFWYQQALGQGPEFLTYFQNEAQLDKSGLPSDRFFAERPEGSVSTLKIQRTQQEDSAVYLCASSRTGDGYQPQHFGDGTRLSIL.

V and J are TRBV3-1 and TRBJ1-3; D remains ambiguous. V gave up 4 bases and J gave up 0 bases, with 10 bases separating them. Germline V CDR1 and CDR2: LGHDT, YNNKEL (reference sequence). There are 15 residues in the CDR3. For the CDR3, the DNA is TGTGCCAGCAGCCCTACGGGCTTCTCTGGAAACACCATATATTTT. Protein: CASSPTGFSGNTIYF.

This clonotype was found many times. This rearrangement joins TRBV7-9 to TRBJ1-6; D is unresolved. Germline CDR1 is SEHNR and CDR2 is FQNEAQ (reference sequence). The V gene lost 3 bases and the J gene lost 0 bases, with 9 bases spanning the gap. This CDR3 has 16 residues. The CDR3 nucleotides read TGTGCCAGCAGCTTGGGTAGGCGCTCCTATAATTCACCCCTCCACTTT. Encoded protein: CASSLGRRSYNSPLHF. Full variable domain (missing parts from reference TRBV7-9 and TRBJ1-6): DTGVSQNPRHKITKRGQNVTFRCDPISEHNRLYWYRQTLGQGPEFLTYFQNEAQLEKSRLLSDRFSAERPKGSFSTLEIQRTEQGDSAMYLCASSLGRRSYNSPLHFGNGTRLTVT.

This clonotype has a count of ten or more. This chain uses TRBV6-2 or TRBV6-3 with TRBJ1-2; no definite D call. V was shortened by 2 bases and J by 4 bases, with 8 bases between the two germline ends. CDR3 size: 13 residues. Germline V gene lookup returns CDR1 MNHEY and CDR2 SVGEGT. The chain's CDR3 is CASSYLVSYGYTF. As DNA, the CDR3 is TGTGCCAGCAGTTACCTTGTGAGCTATGGCTACACCTTC.